This TCR beta chain was sequenced for a study of technical replicates of blood from a handful of donors. Libraries were prepared by immunoSEQ multiplex PCR; TCRdb keeps only in-frame clonotypes and omits some of them. The sample includes tens of thousands of clones, over 85% seen only once; the top ten take approximately 0.37%. The CDR3 length is 14 residues. Between the trimmed V and J ends, which lost 7 bases and 1 base, there was a span of 11 bases. CDR1 is SGHVS, CDR2 FQNEAQ, per germline. The rearrangement joins TRBV7-8 to TRBJ2-1, with a weak D call TRBD2 (6 bases). The sequenced material came from T cells isolated from PBMCs. This receptor was obtained from a human donor in good health. CDR3 nucleotide sequence: TGTGCCAGCAACCCTAGCGAATCCTACAATGAGCAGTTCTTC. Translated, it gives CASNPSESYNEQFF. Full variable domain (missing parts from reference TRBV7-8 and TRBJ2-1): GAGVSQSPRYKVAKRGQDVALRCDPISGHVSLFWYQQALGQGPEFLTYFQNEAQLDKSGLPSDRFFAERPEGSVSTLKIQRTQQEDSAVYLCASNPSESYNEQFFGPGTRLTVL.